This TCR beta chain emerged from a study of vaccination effects on CD4 cells after COVID-19. Overall study context: All participants had two doses of either the BNT162b2 or mRNA-1273 vaccine.

The assay was immunoSEQ multiplex PCR, and TCRdb's table has in-frame clones only and misses some. The sample carries about 20,000 clones, approximately 70% recorded once. ViraFEST assay sequencing came after antigen-specific CD4+ T cells were expanded with viral peptide pools. Having been cultured for 10 days, the cells underwent CD4+ T cell isolation. Neither prior SARS-CoV-2 infection nor positive nucleocapsid antibodies were present in the vaccine recipients. On this clone itself: Its antigen is undetermined.

CDR1 is GTSNPN, CDR2 SVGIG, per germline (reference sequence). Trimming shortened V by 1 base and J by 5 bases, and 9 bases separated the two germline ends. The CDR3 consists of 13 residues. Findings and limits, study-wide: Marked contraction was observed in infection-induced and vaccine-induced clones late after vaccination.

The material was CD4+ T cells from PBMCs cultured with HCoV-229E spike peptides, obtained before COVID-19 vaccination. This TCR was recovered from a human donor who received a COVID-19 vaccine. This chain links TRBV30 with TRBJ1-5; possibly TRBD1 for D (6 bases). The CDR3 here is CAWSAGEDQPQHF. The CDR3 DNA reads as TGTGCCTGGAGTGCAGGGGAAGATCAGCCCCAGCATTTT. The full variable domain, in which reference TRBV30 and TRBJ1-5 provide the parts outside the CDR3, is SQTIHQWPATLVQPVGSPLSLECTVEGTSNPNLYWYRQAAGRGLQLLFYSVGIGQISSEVPQNLSASRPQDRQFILSSKKLLLSDSGFYLCAWSAGEDQPQHFGDGTRLSIL.